This TCR beta chain comes out of a study of OX40 agonist ivuxolimab in advanced cancers. V lost 5 bases, J lost 2 bases, and 5 bases stayed unmatched. Germline lookup yields CDR1 SSHAT and CDR2 FNYEAQ (reference sequence). The CDR3 runs 16 residues. Sequenced by immunoSEQ multiplex PCR; TCRdb stores in-frame clones only, minus some. Among 67,000 or so clones, around 86% were seen once, and the ten largest hold approximately 1.1%. On cycle 4 day 1 and cycle 7 day 1, as well as at baseline, blood was sampled. This specimen consisted of CD4+ or CD8+ T cells sorted from blood, obtained in a trial of the OX40 agonist ivuxolimab. The clonotype originates from an adult with an advanced solid tumor such as melanoma, head and neck, liver or kidney cancer. The V call is TRBV7-7, the J call TRBJ2-1; 11 nucleotides align to TRBD2. The CDR3 DNA reads as TGTGCCAGCAGCCAGATGGGACTAGCGGCCTACAATGAGCAGTTCTTC. Its translation is CASSQMGLAAYNEQFF.